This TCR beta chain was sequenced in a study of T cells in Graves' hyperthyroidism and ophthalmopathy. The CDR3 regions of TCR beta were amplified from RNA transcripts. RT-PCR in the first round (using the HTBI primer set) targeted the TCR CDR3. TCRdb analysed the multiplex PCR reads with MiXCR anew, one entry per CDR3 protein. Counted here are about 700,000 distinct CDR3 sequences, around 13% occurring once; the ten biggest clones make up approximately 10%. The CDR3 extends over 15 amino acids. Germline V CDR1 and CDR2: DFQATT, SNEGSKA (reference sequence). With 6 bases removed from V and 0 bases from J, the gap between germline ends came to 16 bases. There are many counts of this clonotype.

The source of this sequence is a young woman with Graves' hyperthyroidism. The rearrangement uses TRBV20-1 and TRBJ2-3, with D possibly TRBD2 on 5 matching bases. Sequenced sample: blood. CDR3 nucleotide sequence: TGCAGTGCCGGCGGAGGCGGGCTAAGCACAGATACGCAGTATTTT. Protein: CSAGGGGLSTDTQYF.